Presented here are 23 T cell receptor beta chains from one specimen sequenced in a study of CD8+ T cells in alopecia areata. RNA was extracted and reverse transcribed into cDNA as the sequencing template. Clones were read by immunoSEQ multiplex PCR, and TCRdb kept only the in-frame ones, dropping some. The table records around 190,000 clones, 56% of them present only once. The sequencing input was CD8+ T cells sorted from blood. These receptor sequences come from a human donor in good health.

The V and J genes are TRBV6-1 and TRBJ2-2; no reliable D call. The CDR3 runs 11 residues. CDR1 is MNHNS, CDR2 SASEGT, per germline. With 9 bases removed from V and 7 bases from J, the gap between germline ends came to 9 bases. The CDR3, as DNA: TGTGCCAGTGAGATCGACGGGGAGCTGTTTTTT. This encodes CASEIDGELFF.

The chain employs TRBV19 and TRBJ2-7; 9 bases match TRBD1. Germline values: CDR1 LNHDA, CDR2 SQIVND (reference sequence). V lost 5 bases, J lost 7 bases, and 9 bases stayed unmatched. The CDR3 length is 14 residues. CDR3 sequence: CASSPRTGVNEQYF. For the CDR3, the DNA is TGTGCCAGTAGTCCCCGGACAGGGGTGAATGAGCAGTACTTC.

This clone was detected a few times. CDR3 coding DNA: TGTGCCAGCAGCTTAGAACCCTTGGGGAACACTGAAGCTTTCTTT. The encoded protein is CASSLEPLGNTEAFF. The chain combines TRBV7-9 with TRBJ1-1, with D hard to call. V lost 1 base to trimming and J lost 1 base, with 10 bases between them. CDR1 SEHNR and CDR2 FQNEAQ come from the germline V gene (reference sequence). CDR3 length: 15 residues.

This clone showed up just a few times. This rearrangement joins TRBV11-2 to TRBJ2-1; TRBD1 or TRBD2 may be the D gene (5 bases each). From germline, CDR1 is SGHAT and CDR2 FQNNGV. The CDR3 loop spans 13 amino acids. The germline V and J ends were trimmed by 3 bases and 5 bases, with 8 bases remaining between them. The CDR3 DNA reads TGTGCCAGCAGCTTCCGGGACGACAATGAGCAGTTCTTC. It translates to CASSFRDDNEQFF.

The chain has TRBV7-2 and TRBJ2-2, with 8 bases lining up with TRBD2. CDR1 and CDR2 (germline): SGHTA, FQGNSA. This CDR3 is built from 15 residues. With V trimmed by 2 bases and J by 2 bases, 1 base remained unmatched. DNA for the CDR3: TGTGCCAGCAGCTTAAGCGGGGGTAACACCGGGGAGCTGTTTTTT. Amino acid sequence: CASSLSGGNTGELFF.

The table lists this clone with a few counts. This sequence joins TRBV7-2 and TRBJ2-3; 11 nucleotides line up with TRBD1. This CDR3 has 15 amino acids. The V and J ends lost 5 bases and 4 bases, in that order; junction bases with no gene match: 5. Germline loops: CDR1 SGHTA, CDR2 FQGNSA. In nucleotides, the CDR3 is TGTGCCAGCAGCCCCTGGGACAGGGGGTCAGATACGCAGTATTTT. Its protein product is CASSPWDRGSDTQYF.

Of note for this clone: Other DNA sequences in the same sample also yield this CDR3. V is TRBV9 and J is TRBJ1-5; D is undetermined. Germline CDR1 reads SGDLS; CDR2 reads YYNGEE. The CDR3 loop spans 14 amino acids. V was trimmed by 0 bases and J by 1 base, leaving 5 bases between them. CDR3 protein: CASSVGASNQPQHF. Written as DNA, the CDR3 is TGTGCCAGCAGCGTAGGGGCGAGCAATCAGCCCCAGCATTTT.

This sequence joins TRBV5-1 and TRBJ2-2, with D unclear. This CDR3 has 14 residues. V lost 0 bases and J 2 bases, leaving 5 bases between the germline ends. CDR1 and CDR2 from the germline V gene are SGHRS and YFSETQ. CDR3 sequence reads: CASSLEGNTGELFF. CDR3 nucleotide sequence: TGCGCCAGCAGCTTGGAGGGCAACACCGGGGAGCTGTTTTTT.

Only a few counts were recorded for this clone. This chain's CDR3 is CASSQAQGVLTYEQYF. In DNA, the CDR3 is TGCGCCAGCAGCCAAGCACAAGGCGTCCTAACCTACGAGCAGTACTTC. This chain connects TRBV4-1 to TRBJ2-7; D is ambiguous. V lost 1 base and J 2 bases, leaving 15 bases between the germline ends. CDR3 size: 16 residues. CDR1 and CDR2 (germline): MGHRA, YSYEKL.

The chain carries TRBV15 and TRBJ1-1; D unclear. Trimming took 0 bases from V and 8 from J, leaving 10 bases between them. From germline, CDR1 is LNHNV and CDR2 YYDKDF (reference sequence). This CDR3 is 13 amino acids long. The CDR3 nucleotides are TGTGCCACCAGCAGAGATTTGGCAGCCGAAGCTTTCTTT. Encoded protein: CATSRDLAAEAFF. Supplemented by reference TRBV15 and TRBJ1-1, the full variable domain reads DAMVIQNPRYQVTQFGKPVTLSCSQTLNHNVMYWYQQKSSQAPKLLFHYYDKDFNNEADTPDNFQSRRPNTSFCFLDIRSPGLGDTAMYLCATSRDLAAEAFFGQGTRLTVV.

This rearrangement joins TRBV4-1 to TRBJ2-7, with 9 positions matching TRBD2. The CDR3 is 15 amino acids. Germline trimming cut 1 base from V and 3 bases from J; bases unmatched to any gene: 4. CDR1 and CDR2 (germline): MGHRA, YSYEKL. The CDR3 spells CASSQASGALYEQYF. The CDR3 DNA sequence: TGCGCCAGCAGCCAAGCTAGCGGGGCCCTCTACGAGCAGTACTTC.

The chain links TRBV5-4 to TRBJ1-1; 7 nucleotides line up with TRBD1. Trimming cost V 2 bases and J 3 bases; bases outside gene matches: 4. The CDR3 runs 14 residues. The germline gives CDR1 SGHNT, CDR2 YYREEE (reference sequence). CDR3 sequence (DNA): TGTGCCAGCAGCTTATGGACAGGCGACACTGAAGCTTTCTTT. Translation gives CASSLWTGDTEAFF.

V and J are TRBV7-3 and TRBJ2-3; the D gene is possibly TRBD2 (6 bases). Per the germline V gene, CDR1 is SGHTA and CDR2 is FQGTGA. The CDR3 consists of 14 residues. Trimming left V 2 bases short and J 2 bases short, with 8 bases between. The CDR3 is CASSLGGNTDTQYF. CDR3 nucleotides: TGTGCCAGCAGCTTAGGCGGGAACACAGATACGCAGTATTTT.

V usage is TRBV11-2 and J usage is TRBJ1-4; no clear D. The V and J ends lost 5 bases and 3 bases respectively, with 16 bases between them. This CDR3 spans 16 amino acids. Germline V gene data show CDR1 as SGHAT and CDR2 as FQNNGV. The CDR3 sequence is CASSARPRRANEKLFF. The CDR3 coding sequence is TGTGCCAGCAGCGCCCGACCTAGGAGGGCTAATGAAAAACTGTTTTTT.

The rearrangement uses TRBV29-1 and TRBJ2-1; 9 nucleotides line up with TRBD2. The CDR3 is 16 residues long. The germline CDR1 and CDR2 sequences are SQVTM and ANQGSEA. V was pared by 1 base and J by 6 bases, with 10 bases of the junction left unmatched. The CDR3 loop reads CSVEGASGARGNEQFF. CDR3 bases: TGCAGCGTTGAAGGGGCTAGCGGGGCGCGGGGCAATGAGCAGTTCTTC.

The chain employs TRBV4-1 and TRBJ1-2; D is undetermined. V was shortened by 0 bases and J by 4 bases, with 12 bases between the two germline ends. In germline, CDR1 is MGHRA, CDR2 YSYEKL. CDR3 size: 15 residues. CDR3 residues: CASSQDMRDRYGYTF. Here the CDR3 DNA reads TGCGCCAGCAGCCAAGACATGAGGGATCGCTATGGCTACACCTTC.

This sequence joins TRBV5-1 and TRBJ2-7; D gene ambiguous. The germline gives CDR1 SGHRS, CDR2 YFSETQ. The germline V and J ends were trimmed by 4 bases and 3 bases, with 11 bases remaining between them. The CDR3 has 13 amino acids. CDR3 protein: CASSNPWNYEQYF. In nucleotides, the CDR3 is TGCGCCAGCAGCAACCCCTGGAACTACGAGCAGTACTTC.

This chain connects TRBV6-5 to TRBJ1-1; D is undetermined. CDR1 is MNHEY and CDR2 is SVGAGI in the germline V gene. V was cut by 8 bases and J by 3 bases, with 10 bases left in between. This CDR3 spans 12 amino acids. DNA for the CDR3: TGTGCCAGCTTTTTCGGGGACACTGAAGCTTTCTTT. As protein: CASFFGDTEAFF.

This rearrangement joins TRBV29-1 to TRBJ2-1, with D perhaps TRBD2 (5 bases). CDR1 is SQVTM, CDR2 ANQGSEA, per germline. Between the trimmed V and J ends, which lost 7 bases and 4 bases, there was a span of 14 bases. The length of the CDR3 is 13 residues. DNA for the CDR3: TGCAGCGGTACTAGAAGAGAATACAATGAGCAGTTCTTC. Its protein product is CSGTRREYNEQFF.

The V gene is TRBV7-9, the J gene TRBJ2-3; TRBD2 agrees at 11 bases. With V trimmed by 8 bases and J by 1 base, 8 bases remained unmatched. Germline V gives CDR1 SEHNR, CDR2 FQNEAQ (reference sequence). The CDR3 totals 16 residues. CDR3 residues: CASGGLAVEGTDTQYF. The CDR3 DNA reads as TGTGCCAGCGGGGGACTAGCGGTGGAAGGCACAGATACGCAGTATTTT. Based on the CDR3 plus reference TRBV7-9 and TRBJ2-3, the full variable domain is DTGVSQNPRHKITKRGQNVTFRCDPISEHNRLYWYRQTLGQGPEFLTYFQNEAQLEKSRLLSDRFSAERPKGSFSTLEIQRTEQGDSAMYLCASGGLAVEGTDTQYFGPGTRLTVL.

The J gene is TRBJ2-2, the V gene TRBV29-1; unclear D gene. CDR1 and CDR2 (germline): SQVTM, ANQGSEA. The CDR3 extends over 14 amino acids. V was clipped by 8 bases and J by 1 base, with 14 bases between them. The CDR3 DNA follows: TGCAGCCCAAGCGAGGACGGGAACACCGGGGAGCTGTTTTTT. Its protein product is CSPSEDGNTGELFF.

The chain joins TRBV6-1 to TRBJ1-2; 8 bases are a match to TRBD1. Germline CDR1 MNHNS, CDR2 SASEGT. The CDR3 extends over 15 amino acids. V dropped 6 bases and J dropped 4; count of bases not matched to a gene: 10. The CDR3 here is CASRPPGQAIYGYTF. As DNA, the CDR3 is TGTGCCAGCAGGCCGCCGGGACAGGCTATCTATGGCTACACCTTC.

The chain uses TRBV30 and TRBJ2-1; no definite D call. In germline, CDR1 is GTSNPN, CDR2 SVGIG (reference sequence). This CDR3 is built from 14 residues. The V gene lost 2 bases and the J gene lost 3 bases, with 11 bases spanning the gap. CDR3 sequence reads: CAWSTLGDYNEQFF. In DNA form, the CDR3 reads TGTGCCTGGAGTACACTGGGTGACTACAATGAGCAGTTCTTC.